The 6 T cell receptor beta chains presented below share a single source sample, sequenced in a study of persistence of HIV-infected CD4 T cells. Antigens of these TCRs are unknown. This was the immunoSEQ version 4 assay in survey mode. Method: immunoSEQ multiplex PCR; TCRdb's copy keeps in-frame clones and lacks some. The sample contains tens of thousands of clones, around 76% of which appear only once. Lysates of CMV-infected fibroblasts at 9.5 to 10 ug/mL stimulated these cells. Memory cells lacking CD40L and CD69 with high CD45RO were sorted. Here the sequenced sample was CD4+ T cells sorted from PBMCs after 18-hour stimulation, taken from a patient who received antiretroviral therapy. These receptor sequences come from an adult woman with HIV who was CMV-seropositive.

The chain carries TRBV11-2 and TRBJ1-1, with 8 bases lining up with TRBD1. The trim removed 2 bases at V and 7 bases at J, leaving 9 bases unmatched. CDR3 length: 15 residues. The germline V gene has CDR1 SGHAT and CDR2 FQNNGV. In DNA, the CDR3 is TGTGCCAGCAGCTTAAGGTTCCCGGGACAGGATGAAGCTTTCTTT. Amino acid sequence: CASSLRFPGQDEAFF.

The J gene is TRBJ2-5, the V gene TRBV10-3; no clear D. V was clipped by 6 bases and J by 5 bases, with 13 bases between them. The CDR3 is made up of 13 amino acids. Germline V lookup: CDR1 ENHRY, CDR2 SYGVKD. CDR3 loop: CAIRKEGRETQYF. CDR3 sequence (DNA): TGTGCCATCAGGAAAGAAGGTCGGGAGACCCAGTACTTC.

The chain links TRBV10-1 to TRBJ2-3, with D tentatively TRBD2 (6 bases). V dropped 6 bases and J dropped 10 bases, with 14 bases sitting between them. The CDR3 covers 12 residues. Germline CDR1 WNHNN, CDR2 SYGVQD (reference sequence). Here the CDR3 DNA reads TGCGCCAGCAGCCCCGCCTGGGGGGCGCAGTATTTT. It is translated as CASSPAWGAQYF.

The rearrangement joins TRBV7-6 to TRBJ1-3; maybe TRBD1 (6 bases). Germline CDR1 is SGHVS and CDR2 is FNYEAQ. Trimming took 4 bases from V and 2 from J, leaving 12 bases between them. This CDR3 is 15 amino acids long. CDR3 sequence: CASSSVGGPGNTIYF. The DNA for the CDR3 is TGTGCCAGCAGCTCCGTCGGGGGGCCTGGAAACACCATATATTTT.

V and J are TRBV18 and TRBJ1-4, with D hard to call. This CDR3 has 15 residues. Trimming removed 4 bases from V and 0 bases from J, with 9 bases in between. Germline lookup yields CDR1 KGHSH and CDR2 LQKENI. CDR3 sequence reads: CASSRAQTTNEKLFF. DNA of the CDR3: TGTGCCAGCTCACGAGCACAGACAACTAATGAAAAACTGTTTTTT.

The rearrangement joins TRBV12-3 or TRBV12-4 to TRBJ1-4; unclear D gene. Trimming stripped 5 bases from V and 7 bases from J, with 11 bases between. The length of the CDR3 is 13 residues. The DNA of the CDR3 is TGTGCCAGCAGTCGTAACCGGGTTGAAAAACTGTTTTTT. It specifies CASSRNRVEKLFF.